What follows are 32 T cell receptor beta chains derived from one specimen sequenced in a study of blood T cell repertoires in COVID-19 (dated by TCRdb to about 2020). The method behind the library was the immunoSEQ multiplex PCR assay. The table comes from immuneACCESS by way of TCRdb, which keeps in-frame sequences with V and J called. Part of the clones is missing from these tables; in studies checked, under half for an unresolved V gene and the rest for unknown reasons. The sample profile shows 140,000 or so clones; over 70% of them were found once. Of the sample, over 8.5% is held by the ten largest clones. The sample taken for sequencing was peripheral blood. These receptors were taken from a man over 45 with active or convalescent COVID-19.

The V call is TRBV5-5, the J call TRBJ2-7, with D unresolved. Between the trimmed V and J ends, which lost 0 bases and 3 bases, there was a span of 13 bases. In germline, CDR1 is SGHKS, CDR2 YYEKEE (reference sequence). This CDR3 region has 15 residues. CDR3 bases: TGTGCCAGCAGCTTGGCAGGCGCTTCCTTCTACGAGCAGTACTTC. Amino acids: CASSLAGASFYEQYF.

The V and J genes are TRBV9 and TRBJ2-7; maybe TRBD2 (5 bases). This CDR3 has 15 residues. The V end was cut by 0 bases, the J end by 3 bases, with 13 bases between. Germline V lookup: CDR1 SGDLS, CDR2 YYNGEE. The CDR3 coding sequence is TGTGCCAGCAGCGTAGGCCCGGAGGCGGGCTACGAGCAGTACTTC. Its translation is CASSVGPEAGYEQYF.

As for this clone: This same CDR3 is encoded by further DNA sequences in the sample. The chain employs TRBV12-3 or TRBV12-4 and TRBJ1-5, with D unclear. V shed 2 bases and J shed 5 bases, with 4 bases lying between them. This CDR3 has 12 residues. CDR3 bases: TGTGCCAGCAGTTTACCGGATCAGCCCCAGCATTTT. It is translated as CASSLPDQPQHF.

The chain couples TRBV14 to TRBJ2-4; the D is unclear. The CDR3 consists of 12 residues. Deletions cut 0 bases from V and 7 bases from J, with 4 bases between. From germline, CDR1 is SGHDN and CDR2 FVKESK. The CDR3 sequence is CASSQDSNIQYF. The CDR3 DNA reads TGTGCCAGCAGCCAAGACTCGAACATTCAGTACTTC. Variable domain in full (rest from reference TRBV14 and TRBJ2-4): EAGVTQFPSHSVIEKGQTVTLRCDPISGHDNLYWYRRVMGKEIKFLLHFVKESKQDESGMPNNRFLAERTGGTYSTLKVQPAELEDSGVYFCASSQDSNIQYFGAGTRLSVL.

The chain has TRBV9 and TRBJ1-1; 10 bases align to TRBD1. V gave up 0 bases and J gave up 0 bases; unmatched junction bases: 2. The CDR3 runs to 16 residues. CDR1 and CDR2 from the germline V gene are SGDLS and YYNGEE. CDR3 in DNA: TGTGCCAGCAGCGTAGGGGACAGGGGAATGAACACTGAAGCTTTCTTT. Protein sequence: CASSVGDRGMNTEAFF.

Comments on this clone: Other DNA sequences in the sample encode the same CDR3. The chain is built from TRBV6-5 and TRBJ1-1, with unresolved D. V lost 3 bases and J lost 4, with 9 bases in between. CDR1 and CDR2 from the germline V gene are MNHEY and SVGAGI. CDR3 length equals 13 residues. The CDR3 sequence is CASSYGGSTEAFF. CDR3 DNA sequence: TGTGCCAGCAGTTATGGAGGGAGCACTGAAGCTTTCTTT.

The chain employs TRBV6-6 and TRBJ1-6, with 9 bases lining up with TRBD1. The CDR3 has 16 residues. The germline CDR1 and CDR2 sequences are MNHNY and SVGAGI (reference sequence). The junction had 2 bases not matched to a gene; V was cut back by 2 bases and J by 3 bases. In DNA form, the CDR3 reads TGTGCCAGCAGTTACGGGACAGGGATCTATAATTCACCCCTCCACTTT. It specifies CASSYGTGIYNSPLHF.

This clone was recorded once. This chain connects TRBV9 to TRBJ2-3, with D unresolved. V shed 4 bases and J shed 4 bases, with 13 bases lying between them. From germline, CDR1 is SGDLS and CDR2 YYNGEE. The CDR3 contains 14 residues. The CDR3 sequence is CASSPSRQADTQYF. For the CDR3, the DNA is TGTGCCAGCAGCCCAAGCCGGCAGGCAGATACGCAGTATTTT.

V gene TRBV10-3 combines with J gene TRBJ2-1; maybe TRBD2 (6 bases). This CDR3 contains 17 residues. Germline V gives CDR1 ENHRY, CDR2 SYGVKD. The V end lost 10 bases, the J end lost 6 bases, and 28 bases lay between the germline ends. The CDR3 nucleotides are TGTGCCACCACGAAGAAGGACTTGGTAGCGGACCTCAATGAGCAGTTCTTC. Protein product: CATTKKDLVADLNEQFF.

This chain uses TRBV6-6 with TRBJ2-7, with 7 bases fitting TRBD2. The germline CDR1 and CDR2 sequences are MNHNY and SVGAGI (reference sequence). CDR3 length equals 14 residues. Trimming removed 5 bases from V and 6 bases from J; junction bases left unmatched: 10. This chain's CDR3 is CASSMTSWASEQYF. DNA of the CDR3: TGTGCCAGCAGTATGACTAGCTGGGCCTCCGAGCAGTACTTC.

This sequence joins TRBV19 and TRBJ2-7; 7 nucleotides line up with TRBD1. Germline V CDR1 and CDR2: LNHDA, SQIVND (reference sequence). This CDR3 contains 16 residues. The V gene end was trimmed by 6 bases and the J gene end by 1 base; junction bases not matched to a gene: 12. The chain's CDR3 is CASSGASGTASYEQYF. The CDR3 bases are TGTGCCAGTAGCGGGGCTTCAGGGACAGCATCCTACGAGCAGTACTTC.

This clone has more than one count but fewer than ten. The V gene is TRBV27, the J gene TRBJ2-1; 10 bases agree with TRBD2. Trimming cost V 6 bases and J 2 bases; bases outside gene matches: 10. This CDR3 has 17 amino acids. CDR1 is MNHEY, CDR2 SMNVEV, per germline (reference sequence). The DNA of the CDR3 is TGTGCCAGCAGCCGGACATGGACTAGCGGCCCCTACAATGAGCAGTTCTTC. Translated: CASSRTWTSGPYNEQFF.

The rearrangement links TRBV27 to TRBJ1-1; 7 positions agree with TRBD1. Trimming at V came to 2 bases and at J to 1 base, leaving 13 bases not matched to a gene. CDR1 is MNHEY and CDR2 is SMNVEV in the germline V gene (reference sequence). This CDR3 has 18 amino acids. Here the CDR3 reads CASSLGTGQLGPNTEAFF. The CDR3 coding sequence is TGTGCCAGCAGTTTAGGGACGGGACAGCTAGGACCGAACACTGAAGCTTTCTTT.

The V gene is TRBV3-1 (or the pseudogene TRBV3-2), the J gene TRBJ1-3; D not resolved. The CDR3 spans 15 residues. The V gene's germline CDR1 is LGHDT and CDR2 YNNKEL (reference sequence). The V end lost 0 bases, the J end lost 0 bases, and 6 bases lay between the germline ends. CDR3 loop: CASSQERFSGNTIYF. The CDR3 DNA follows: TGTGCCAGCAGCCAAGAACGGTTCTCTGGAAACACCATATATTTT.

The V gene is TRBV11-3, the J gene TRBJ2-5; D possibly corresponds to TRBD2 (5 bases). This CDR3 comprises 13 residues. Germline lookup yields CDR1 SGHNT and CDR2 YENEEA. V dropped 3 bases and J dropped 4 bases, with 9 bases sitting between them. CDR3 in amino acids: CASSLSGGETQYF. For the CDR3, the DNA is TGTGCCAGCAGCTTGAGCGGAGGAGAGACCCAGTACTTC. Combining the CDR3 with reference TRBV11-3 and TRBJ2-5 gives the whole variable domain EAGVVQSPRYKIIEKKQPVAFWCNPISGHNTLYWYLQNLGQGPELLIRYENEEAVDDSQLPKDRFSAERLKGVDSTLKIQPAELGDSAVYLCASSLSGGETQYFGPGTRLLVL.

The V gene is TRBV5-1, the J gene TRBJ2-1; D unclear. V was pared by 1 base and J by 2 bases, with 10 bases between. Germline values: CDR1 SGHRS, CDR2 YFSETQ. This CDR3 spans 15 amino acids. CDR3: CASSLREVAYNEQFF. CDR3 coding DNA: TGCGCCAGCAGCTTGCGAGAGGTCGCCTACAATGAGCAGTTCTTC. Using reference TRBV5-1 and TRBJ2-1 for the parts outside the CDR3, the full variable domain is KAGVTQTPRYLIKTRGQQVTLSCSPISGHRSVSWYQQTPGQGLQFLFEYFSETQRNKGNFPGRFSGRQFSNSRSEMNVSTLELGDSALYLCASSLREVAYNEQFFGPGTRLTVL.

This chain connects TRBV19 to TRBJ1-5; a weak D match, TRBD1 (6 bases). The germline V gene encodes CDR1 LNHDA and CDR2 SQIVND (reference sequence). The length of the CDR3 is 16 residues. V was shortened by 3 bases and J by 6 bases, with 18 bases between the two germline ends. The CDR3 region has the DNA TGTGCCAGTAGTATTGGTTTAGGGGGAAGAGGTCAGCCCCAGCATTTT. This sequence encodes CASSIGLGGRGQPQHF.

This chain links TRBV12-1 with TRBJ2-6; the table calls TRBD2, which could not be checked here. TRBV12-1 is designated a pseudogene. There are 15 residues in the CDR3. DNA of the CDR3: TGTGCCAGCAGCTCAAATAGAACTGGGGCCAACGTCCTGACTTTC. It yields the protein CASSSNRTGANVLTF.

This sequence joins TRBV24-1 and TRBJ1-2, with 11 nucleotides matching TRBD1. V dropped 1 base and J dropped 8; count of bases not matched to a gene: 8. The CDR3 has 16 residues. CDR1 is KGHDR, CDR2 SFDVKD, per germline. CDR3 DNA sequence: TGTGCCACCAGTGATTTTAGGACAGGGGGCTTGGAGGGCTACACCTTC. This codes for CATSDFRTGGLEGYTF.

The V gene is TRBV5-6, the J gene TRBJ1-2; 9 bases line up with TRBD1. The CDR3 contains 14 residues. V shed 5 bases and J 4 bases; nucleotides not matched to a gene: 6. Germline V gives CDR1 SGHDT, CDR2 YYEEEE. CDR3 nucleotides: TGTGCCAGCAGGTTACAGGGGGCCGCCTATGGCTACACCTTC. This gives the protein CASRLQGAAYGYTF.

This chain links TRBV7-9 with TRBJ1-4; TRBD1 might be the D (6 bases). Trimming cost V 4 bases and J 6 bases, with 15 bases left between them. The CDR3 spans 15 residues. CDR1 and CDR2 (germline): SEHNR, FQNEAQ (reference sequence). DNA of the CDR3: TGTGCCAGCAGCTCCGGGCGGGGGGCCGATGAAAAACTGTTTTTT. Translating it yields CASSSGRGADEKLFF.

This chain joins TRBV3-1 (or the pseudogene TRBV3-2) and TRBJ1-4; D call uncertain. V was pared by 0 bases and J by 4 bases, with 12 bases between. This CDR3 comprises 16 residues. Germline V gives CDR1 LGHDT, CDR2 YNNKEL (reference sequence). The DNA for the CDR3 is TGTGCCAGCAGCCAAGATGCGGAGGGTGGTAATGAAAAACTGTTTTTT. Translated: CASSQDAEGGNEKLFF.

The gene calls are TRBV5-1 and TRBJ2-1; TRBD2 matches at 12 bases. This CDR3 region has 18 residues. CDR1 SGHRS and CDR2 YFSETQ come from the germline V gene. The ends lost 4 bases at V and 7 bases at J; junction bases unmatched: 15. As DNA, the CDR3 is TGCGCCAGCAGCCCAGGCAGGGCTAGCGGGAGGGTAGTGAATGAGCAGTTCTTC. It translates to CASSPGRASGRVVNEQFF.

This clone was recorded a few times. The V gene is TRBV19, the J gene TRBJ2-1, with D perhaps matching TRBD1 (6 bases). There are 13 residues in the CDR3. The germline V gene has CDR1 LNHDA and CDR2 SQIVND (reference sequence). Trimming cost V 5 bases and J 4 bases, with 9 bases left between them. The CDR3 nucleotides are TGTGCCAGTAGTTGGACAGTATACAATGAGCAGTTCTTC. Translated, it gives CASSWTVYNEQFF.

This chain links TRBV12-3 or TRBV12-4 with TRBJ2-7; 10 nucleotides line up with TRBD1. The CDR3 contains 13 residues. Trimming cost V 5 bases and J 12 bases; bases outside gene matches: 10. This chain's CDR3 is CASSPHRQGAWYF. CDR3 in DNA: TGTGCCAGCAGTCCGCACAGACAGGGGGCATGGTACTTC.

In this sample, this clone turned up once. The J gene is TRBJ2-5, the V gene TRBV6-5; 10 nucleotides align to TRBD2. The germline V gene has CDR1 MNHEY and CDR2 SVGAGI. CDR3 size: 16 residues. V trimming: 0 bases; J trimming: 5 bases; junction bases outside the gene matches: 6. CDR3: CASSYSIGAGGETQYF. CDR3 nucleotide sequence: TGTGCCAGCAGTTACTCTATCGGAGCGGGAGGGGAGACCCAGTACTTC.

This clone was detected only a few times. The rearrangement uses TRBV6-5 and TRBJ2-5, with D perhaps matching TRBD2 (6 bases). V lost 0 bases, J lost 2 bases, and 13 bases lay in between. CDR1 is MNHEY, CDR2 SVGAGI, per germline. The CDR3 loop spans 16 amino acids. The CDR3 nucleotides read TGTGCCAGCAGTTACTCGTGGGGGGTTGGGCAAGAGACCCAGTACTTC. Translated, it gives CASSYSWGVGQETQYF.

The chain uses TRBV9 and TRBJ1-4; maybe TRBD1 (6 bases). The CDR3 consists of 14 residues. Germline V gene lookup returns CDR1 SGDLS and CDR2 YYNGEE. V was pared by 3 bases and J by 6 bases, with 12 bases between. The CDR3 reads CASSAGGLDEKLFF. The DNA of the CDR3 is TGTGCCAGCAGCGCCGGGGGGCTAGATGAAAAACTGTTTTTT. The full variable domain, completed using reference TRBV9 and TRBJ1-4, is DSGVTQTPKHLITATGQRVTLRCSPRSGDLSVYWYQQSLDQGLQFLIQYYNGEERAKGNILERFSAQQFPDLHSELNLSSLELGDSALYFCASSAGGLDEKLFFGSGTQLSVL.

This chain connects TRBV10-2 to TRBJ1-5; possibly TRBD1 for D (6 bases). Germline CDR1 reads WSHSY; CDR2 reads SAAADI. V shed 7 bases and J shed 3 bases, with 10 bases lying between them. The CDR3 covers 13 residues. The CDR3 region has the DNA TGCGCCAGCACAGGGGACCTCAATCAGCCCCAGCATTTT. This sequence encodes CASTGDLNQPQHF.

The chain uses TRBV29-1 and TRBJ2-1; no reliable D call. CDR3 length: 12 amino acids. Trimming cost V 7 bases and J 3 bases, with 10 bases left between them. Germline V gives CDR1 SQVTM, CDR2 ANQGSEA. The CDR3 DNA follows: TGCAGCGCTCGACCAGGCTACAATGAGCAGTTCTTC. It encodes CSARPGYNEQFF.

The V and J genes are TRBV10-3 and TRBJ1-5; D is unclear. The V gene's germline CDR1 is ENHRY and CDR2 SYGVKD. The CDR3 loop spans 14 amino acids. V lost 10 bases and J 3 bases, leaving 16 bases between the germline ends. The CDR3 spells CATVEGHLNQPQHF. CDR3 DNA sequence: TGTGCCACCGTAGAGGGCCACCTCAATCAGCCCCAGCATTTT.

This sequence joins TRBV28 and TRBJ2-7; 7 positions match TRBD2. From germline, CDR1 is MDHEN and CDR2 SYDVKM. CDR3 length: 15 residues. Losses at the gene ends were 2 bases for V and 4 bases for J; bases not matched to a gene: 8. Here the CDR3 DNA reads TGTGCCAGCAGTTTACGGCCAGAGGGAGGGTACGAGCAGTACTTC. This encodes CASSLRPEGGYEQYF.